This T cell receptor (beta chain) was recorded in a study of prognosis after radiotherapy for stage I lung cancer. About the study: Median age was around 70 years (about 50 to 90) among roughly 13 men and roughly 6 women.

The blood draw at each of two time points yielded approximately 5.8 milliliters of peripheral blood. V was shortened by 0 bases and J by 2 bases, with 11 bases between the two germline ends. This CDR3 is built from 16 residues. Germline V CDR1 and CDR2: KGHSH, LQKENI. Regarding the study as a whole: Patients with and without metastases reportedly differed in TRBV and TRBJ gene usage frequencies. Post-therapy Shannon entropy was lower in patients developing distant metastases following stereotactic body radiation therapy.

This clonotype was observed many times. The antigen is undetermined. Researchers used two-round multiplex PCR to amplify TCR beta CDR3 starting from genomic DNA. First-round PCR employed TRBV- and TRBJ-specific primers for each gene. From the multiplex PCR reads, TCRdb called clonotypes with MiXCR, one entry per CDR3 protein. This table has about 24,000 distinct CDR3 sequences, approximately 40% appearing once. The sequence was obtained from a donor at least 50 years old with non-small cell lung cancer. The rearrangement joins TRBV18 to TRBJ2-1; D gene uncertain. The starting material was PBMCs, obtained before or after stereotactic body radiation therapy (not recorded which). In DNA, the CDR3 is TGTGCCAGCTCACCACCTGGTGGTTGGCCCTACAATGAGCAGTTCTTC. The encoded protein is CASSPPGGWPYNEQFF.